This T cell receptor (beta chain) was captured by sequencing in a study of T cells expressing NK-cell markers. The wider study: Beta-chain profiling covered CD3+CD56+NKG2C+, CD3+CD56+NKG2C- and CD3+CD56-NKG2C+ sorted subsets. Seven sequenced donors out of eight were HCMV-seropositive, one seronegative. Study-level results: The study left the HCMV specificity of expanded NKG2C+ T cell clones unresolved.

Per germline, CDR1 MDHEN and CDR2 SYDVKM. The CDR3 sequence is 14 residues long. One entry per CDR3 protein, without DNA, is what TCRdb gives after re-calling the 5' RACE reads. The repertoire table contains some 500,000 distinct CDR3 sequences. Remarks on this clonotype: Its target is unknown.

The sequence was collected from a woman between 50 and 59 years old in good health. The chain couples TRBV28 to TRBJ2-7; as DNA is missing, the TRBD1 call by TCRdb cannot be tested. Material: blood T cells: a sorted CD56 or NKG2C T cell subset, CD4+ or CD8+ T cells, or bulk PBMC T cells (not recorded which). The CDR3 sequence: CASSFGPGPYEQYF.